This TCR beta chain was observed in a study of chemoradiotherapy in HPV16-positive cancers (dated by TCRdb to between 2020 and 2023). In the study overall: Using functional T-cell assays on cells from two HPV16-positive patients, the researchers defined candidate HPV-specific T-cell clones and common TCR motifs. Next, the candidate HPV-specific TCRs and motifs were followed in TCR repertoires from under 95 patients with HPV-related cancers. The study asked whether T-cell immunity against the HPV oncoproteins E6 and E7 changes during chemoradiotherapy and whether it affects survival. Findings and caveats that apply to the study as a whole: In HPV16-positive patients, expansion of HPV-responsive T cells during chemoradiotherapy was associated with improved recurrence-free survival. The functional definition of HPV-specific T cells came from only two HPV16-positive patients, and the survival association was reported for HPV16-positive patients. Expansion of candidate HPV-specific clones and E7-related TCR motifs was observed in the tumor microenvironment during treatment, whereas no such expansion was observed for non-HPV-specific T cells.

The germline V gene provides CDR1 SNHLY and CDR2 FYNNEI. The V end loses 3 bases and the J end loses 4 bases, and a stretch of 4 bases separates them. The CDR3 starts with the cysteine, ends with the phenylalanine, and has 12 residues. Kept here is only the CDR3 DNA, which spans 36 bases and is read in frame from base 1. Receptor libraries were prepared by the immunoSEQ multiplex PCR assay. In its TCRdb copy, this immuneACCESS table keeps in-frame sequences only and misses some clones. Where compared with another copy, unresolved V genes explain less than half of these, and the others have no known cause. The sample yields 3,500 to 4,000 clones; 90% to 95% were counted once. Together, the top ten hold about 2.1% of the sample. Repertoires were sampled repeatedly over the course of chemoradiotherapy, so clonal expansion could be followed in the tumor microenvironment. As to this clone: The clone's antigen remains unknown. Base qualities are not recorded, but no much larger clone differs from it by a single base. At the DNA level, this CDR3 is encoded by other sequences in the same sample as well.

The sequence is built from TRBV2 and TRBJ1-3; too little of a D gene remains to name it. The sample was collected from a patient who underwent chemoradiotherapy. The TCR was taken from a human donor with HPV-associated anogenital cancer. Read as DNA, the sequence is TGTGCCAGCAGTGAGTTGGGAAACACCATATATTTT. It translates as CASSELGNTIYF.